One sample yielded the 9 T cell receptor beta chains listed below, sequenced in a study of blood T cells in healthy people across ages. Using a J-beta primer mix together with a sample-barcoded 5' primer, a second PCR was run for roughly 6 to 12 cycles. TCRdb analysed the 5' RACE reads with MiXCR anew, one entry per CDR3 protein. Here the sample spans hundreds of thousands of distinct CDR3 sequences, 32% being singletons. Sequenced: blood. Receptors originate from a woman aged 80 or over in good health.

This clonotype was seen at least ten times. The rearrangement links TRBV7-2 to TRBJ2-3; D ambiguous. The CDR3 covers 15 residues. The V end was cut by 0 bases, the J end by 1 base, with 8 bases between. Germline CDR1 and CDR2: SGHTA and FQGNSA. Here the CDR3 DNA reads TGTGCCAGCAGCTTAGCACTCCAACGCACAGATACGCAGTATTTT. It specifies CASSLALQRTDTQYF.

The V call is TRBV20-1, the J call TRBJ1-1; tentative D call: TRBD1 (6 bases). The CDR3 is 15 residues long. The V end lost 1 base, the J end lost 6 bases, and 18 bases lay between the germline ends. Germline-derived CDR1 and CDR2 are DFQATT and SNEGSKA (reference sequence). The DNA of the CDR3 is TGCAGTGCTAGAGGTAACGGGGGGCGAGTTCCTGAAGCTTTCTTT. It yields the protein CSARGNGGRVPEAFF.

This clonotype has only a few counts. The gene calls are TRBV6-2 or TRBV6-3 and TRBJ1-5, with D tentatively TRBD1 (5 bases). Trimming cost V 0 bases and J 8 bases, with 14 bases left between them. In germline, CDR1 is MNHEY, CDR2 SVGEGT. The length of the CDR3 is 15 residues. CDR3 sequence (DNA): TGTGCCAGCAGTTACTCATCGCCAGGGTGGGAGCCCCAGCATTTT. Translation: CASSYSSPGWEPQHF.

A note on this clonotype: A much larger clonotype is one base distant, so this may be a read error. J is TRBJ2-3 and V is TRBV2; no clear D. CDR3 length: 14 amino acids. Germline V CDR1 and CDR2: SNHLY, FYNNEI. CDR3 nucleotide sequence: TGTGTCAGCAGTGACACCCGGGGCACAGATACGCAGTATTTT. Protein sequence: CVSSDTRGTDTQYF.

This clonotype came up a few times. Being one base from a much bigger clone, this may be a read error. This chain links TRBV7-8 with TRBJ1-5; no definite D call. The CDR3 length is 15 residues. Germline V gene lookup returns CDR1 SGHVS and CDR2 FQNEAQ. The CDR3 loop is CASSPRRGSNQPRHF. The CDR3 bases are TGTGCCAGCAGCCCAAGGCGAGGTTCCAATCAGCCCCGGCATTTT.

For this clonotype: This could be a read error, since a much larger clone is one nucleotide away. The chain uses TRBV20-1 and TRBJ2-5, with D possibly matching TRBD2 (6 bases). The germline gives CDR1 DFQATT, CDR2 SNEGSKA (reference sequence). The CDR3 sequence is 14 residues long. The germline V and J ends were trimmed by 6 bases and 11 bases, with 25 bases remaining between them. CDR3 loop: CSAPRPGVLNEQYF. In DNA, the CDR3 is TGCAGTGCCCCGAGGCCGGGGGTTCTCAATGAGCAGTACTTC.

This clonotype was recorded many times. The gene calls are TRBV20-1 and TRBJ2-6; unclear D gene. The CDR3 length is 14 residues. Trimming pared 1 base from V and 6 bases from J, leaving 10 bases between. The germline CDR1 and CDR2 sequences are DFQATT and SNEGSKA (reference sequence). This CDR3 reads CSARVSDVANVLTF. The CDR3 nucleotides read TGCAGTGCTAGAGTTTCGGATGTGGCCAACGTCCTGACTTTC.

The gene calls are TRBV7-2 and TRBJ2-7; 9 bases are shared with TRBD2. The CDR3 has 16 amino acids. Losses at the gene ends were 1 base for V and 3 bases for J; bases not matched to a gene: 7. Germline values: CDR1 SGHTA, CDR2 FQGNSA. DNA for the CDR3: TGTGCCAGCAGCTTAGGTTTTAGCGGGAGCATCTACGAGCAGTACTTC. As protein: CASSLGFSGSIYEQYF. Filled out from reference TRBV7-2 and TRBJ2-7, the complete variable domain reads GAGVSQSPSNKVTEKGKDVELRCDPISGHTALYWYRQSLGQGLEFLIYFQGNSAPDKSGLPSDRFSAERTGGSVSTLTIQRTQQEDSAVYLCASSLGFSGSIYEQYFGPGTRLTVT.

This clonotype was seen a handful of times. V and J are TRBV27 and TRBJ1-1; 7 bases map to TRBD1. V lost 0 bases to trimming and J lost 3 bases; unmatched junction nucleotides: 4. The CDR3 extends over 15 amino acids. Per the germline V gene, CDR1 is MNHEY and CDR2 is SMNVEV (reference sequence). The CDR3 loop reads CASSLSPTGDTEAFF. CDR3 nucleotide sequence: TGTGCCAGCAGTTTATCCCCCACAGGGGACACTGAAGCTTTCTTT.